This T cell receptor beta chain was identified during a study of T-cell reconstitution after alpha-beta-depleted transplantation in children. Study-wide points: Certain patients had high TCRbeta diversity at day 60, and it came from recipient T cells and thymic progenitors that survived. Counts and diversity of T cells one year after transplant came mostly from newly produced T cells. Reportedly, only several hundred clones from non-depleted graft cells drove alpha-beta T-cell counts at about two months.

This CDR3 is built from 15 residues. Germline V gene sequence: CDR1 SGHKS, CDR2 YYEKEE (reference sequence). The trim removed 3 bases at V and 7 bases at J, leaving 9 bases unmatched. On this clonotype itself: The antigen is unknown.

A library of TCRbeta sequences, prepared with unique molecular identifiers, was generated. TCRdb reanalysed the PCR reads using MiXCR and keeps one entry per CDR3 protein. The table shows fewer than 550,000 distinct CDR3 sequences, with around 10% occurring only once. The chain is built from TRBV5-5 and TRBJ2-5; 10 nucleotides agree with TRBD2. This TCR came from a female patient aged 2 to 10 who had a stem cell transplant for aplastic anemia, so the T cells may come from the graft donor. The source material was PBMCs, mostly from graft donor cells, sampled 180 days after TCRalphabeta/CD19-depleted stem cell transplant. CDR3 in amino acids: CASSYGLAELTTQYF. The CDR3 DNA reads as TGTGCCAGCAGCTACGGACTAGCGGAACTTACGACCCAGTACTTC.